This T cell receptor (beta chain) was identified during a study of PD-L1 blockade in urothelial cancer. The overall study: The study started patients on atezolizumab around 2014, giving 1,200 mg intravenously every 3 weeks. Researchers found blood samples held a median of roughly 140,000 T cells. Study-level results: Where pretreatment blood TCR clonality fell below the median, better survival was predicted.

Time point described: peripheral blood 6 weeks after treatment start. Diagnoses among patients were locally advanced or metastatic urothelial carcinoma. This CDR3 has 16 residues. J lost 2 bases, V lost 5 bases, and 6 bases had no gene match. Germline V gene data show CDR1 as SEHNR and CDR2 as FQNEAQ (reference sequence). The method was immunoSEQ multiplex PCR; TCRdb's version includes in-frame clones alone and lacks a portion of them. The table shows 75,000 to 100,000 clones, with over 80% occurring only once. To note about this clone: Its antigen is not known.

This rearrangement joins TRBV7-9 to TRBJ2-5; 12 bases fit TRBD2. This receptor was obtained from an older man with urothelial cancer. The specimen was PBMCs, collected around atezolizumab (anti-PD-L1) treatment. The CDR3, as DNA: TGTGCCAGCAGCCGAACTAGCGGGGGGAATCAAGAGACCCAGTACTTC. Its translation: CASSRTSGGNQETQYF.